This T cell receptor (beta chain) was captured in a study of identical twins. Findings and limits, study-wide: There was more out-of-frame TCR alpha sharing in monozygotic twins than models estimated. Within cord blood, abundant beta clonotypes carried fewer insertions, but memory repertoires showed no such trend.

TCRdb fed the 5' RACE reads into MiXCR, producing one record per CDR3 protein. The sample includes hundreds of thousands of distinct CDR3 sequences, about 12% of them seen just once. V lost 1 base and J 5 bases, leaving 14 bases between the germline ends. Germline V lookup: CDR1 MDHEN, CDR2 SYDVKM. The CDR3 is made up of 15 amino acids. This clonotype has a count of ten or more. Its matching antigen is unknown. The same sample was also used in a study of yellow fever vaccine responses in identical twins.

The chain has TRBV28 and TRBJ2-5; D tentatively reads TRBD1 or TRBD2 (6 bases each). The TCR sequence derives from a woman aged 18-29 years in good health. Sequencing input: PBMCs. Written as DNA, the CDR3 is TGTGCCAGCAGTTTATATAGGGGGGCGAGGGAGACCCAGTACTTC. Translated, it gives CASSLYRGARETQYF.